This is a list of T cell receptor beta chains from one sample in a study of cytomegalovirus exposure and HLA in healthy donors. The repertoire was sequenced with immunoSEQ multiplex PCR; TCRdb's copy has only in-frame clones and lacks some. The sample has over 150,000 clones; roughly 80% are singletons. The sequenced material came from PBMCs. The receptors come from a woman aged 45-65 years in good health and CMV-seronegative. The conserved cysteine and the conserved F or W are not part of the CDR3 here.

V gene	J gene	CDR3 length	CDR3 protein
TRBV15	TRBJ2-3	13	ATSRRGGYTDTQY
TRBV2	TRBJ1-1	11	ASRSEVNTEAF
TRBV20-1	TRBJ2-1	9	SVLRVEEQF
TRBV2	TRBJ2-1	13	ASSQSGGAYNEQF
TRBV6-1	TRBJ2-2	12	ASSETQGSGELF
TRBV5-6	TRBJ2-3	14	ASSPPIGRAPDTQY
TRBV7-8	TRBJ2-3	13	ASSFGGVSTDTQY
TRBV6-1	TRBJ1-4	13	ASSEEGRISEKLF
TRBV4-3	TRBJ2-7	14	ASSQLPGLEIYEQY
TRBV4-2	TRBJ1-4	10	ATSAAGEKLF
TRBV5-1	TRBJ1-4	13	ASSPQGPFNEKLF
TRBV7-2	TRBJ1-5	14	ASSPSRGAGNQPQH